The next 21 T cell receptor beta chains were all read from a single sample in a study of T cell responses to AZD1222 COVID-19 vaccine. Generated by immunoSEQ multiplex PCR, the TCRdb table keeps only in-frame clones and is missing some. In the table there are roughly 100,000 clones, approximately 88% of which are singletons. Sequences were derived from peripheral blood, sampled on day 0 of AZD1222 vaccination. The source of these receptors is an adult in good health.

The rearrangement links TRBV7-2 to TRBJ2-5; D not certain. V was shortened by 5 bases and J by 5 bases, with 18 bases between the two germline ends. This CDR3 is 15 amino acids long. Germline assignment: CDR1 SGHTA and CDR2 FQGNSA. CDR3 residues: CASSINSGPAETQYF. Written as DNA, the CDR3 is TGTGCCAGCAGCATAAATTCTGGGCCGGCGGAGACCCAGTACTTC. The whole variable domain, filled in from reference TRBV7-2 and TRBJ2-5, reads GAGVSQSPSNKVTEKGKDVELRCDPISGHTALYWYRQSLGQGLEFLIYFQGNSAPDKSGLPSDRFSAERTGGSVSTLTIQRTQQEDSAVYLCASSINSGPAETQYFGPGTRLLVL.

This chain links TRBV14 with TRBJ2-7; D perhaps matches TRBD1 (6 bases). Germline CDR1 and CDR2: SGHDN and FVKESK. V was trimmed by 2 bases and J by 5 bases, leaving 10 bases between them. The CDR3 length is 13 residues. The CDR3 loop is CASSQQGIHEQYF. As DNA, the CDR3 is TGTGCCAGCAGCCAACAGGGGATCCACGAGCAGTACTTC.

This chain connects TRBV28 to TRBJ2-7, with TRBD2 matching 11 bases. The length of the CDR3 is 16 residues. V lost 6 bases and J lost 0; bases outside the gene matches: 7. The germline V gene has CDR1 MDHEN and CDR2 SYDVKM. The CDR3 region is CASRRTGTSGSYEQYF. The CDR3 nucleotides read TGTGCCAGCAGACGAACAGGGACTAGCGGCTCCTACGAGCAGTACTTC.

V is TRBV28 and J is TRBJ1-4; perhaps TRBD1 as D (6 bases). Trimming stripped 8 bases from V and 4 bases from J, with 17 bases between. The CDR3 is 15 residues long. Germline V gene lookup returns CDR1 MDHEN and CDR2 SYDVKM. CDR3 protein: CASSVTGGLNEKLFF. The CDR3 coding sequence is TGTGCCAGCTCAGTGACGGGGGGGCTTAATGAAAAACTGTTTTTT.

The chain links TRBV19 to TRBJ1-4; D is unclear. The CDR3 is 12 amino acids. The V and J ends lost 6 bases and 7 bases respectively, with 9 bases between them. CDR1 LNHDA and CDR2 SQIVND come from the germline V gene (reference sequence). The DNA of the CDR3 is TGTGCCAGTAGAGCTCTGTCTGAAAAACTGTTTTTT. Translation gives CASRALSEKLFF.

This chain joins TRBV7-3 and TRBJ2-7; D remains unclear. Germline CDR1 SGHTA, CDR2 FQGTGA. This CDR3 spans 13 amino acids. Deletions cut 4 bases from V and 0 bases from J, with 7 bases between. In DNA form, the CDR3 reads TGTGCCAGCAGCTCCTTCCTCTCCTACGAGCAGTACTTC. Its translation: CASSSFLSYEQYF. Full variable domain (outside the CDR3, taken from reference TRBV7-3 and TRBJ2-7): GAGVSQTPSNKVTEKGKYVELRCDPISGHTALYWYRQSLGQGPEFLIYFQGTGAADDSGLPNDRFFAVRPEGSVSTLKIQRTERGDSAVYLCASSSFLSYEQYFGPGTRLTVT.

This rearrangement joins TRBV6-6 to TRBJ1-5; 9 nucleotides line up with TRBD1. This CDR3 has 15 residues. The ends lost 6 bases at V and 7 bases at J; junction bases unmatched: 10. Germline V gives CDR1 MNHNY, CDR2 SVGAGI (reference sequence). The DNA for the CDR3 is TGTGCCAGCAGCAGTGGGACAGGGCTTGGACAGCCCCAGCATTTT. Translated: CASSSGTGLGQPQHF.

This clone appeared once. V gene TRBV10-3 combines with J gene TRBJ1-1; D is possibly TRBD1 (5 bases). The germline V gene encodes CDR1 ENHRY and CDR2 SYGVKD. The CDR3 is 13 residues long. The germline V and J ends were trimmed by 6 bases and 2 bases, with 10 bases remaining between them. The CDR3 region has the DNA TGTGCCATCAGGGACGGACAAAACACTGAAGCTTTCTTT. Amino acid sequence: CAIRDGQNTEAFF.

For the CDR3, the DNA is TGCGCCAGCAGTGGGTATCAGGGGAGCGAGCAGTACTTC. This codes for CASSGYQGSEQYF. This sequence joins TRBV10-2 and TRBJ2-7; possibly TRBD1 for D (6 bases). V was pared by 4 bases and J by 6 bases, with 13 bases between. Germline V gives CDR1 WSHSY, CDR2 SAAADI. The CDR3 runs 13 residues.

The chain combines TRBV28 with TRBJ1-5; TRBD1 agrees at 7 bases. The CDR3 runs to 14 residues. V lost 6 bases to trimming and J lost 3 bases; unmatched junction nucleotides: 5. Germline loops: CDR1 MDHEN, CDR2 SYDVKM. The DNA of the CDR3 is TGTGCCAGCAGGGTTGGACAGGACAATCAGCCCCAGCATTTT. Translated, it gives CASRVGQDNQPQHF.

The J gene is TRBJ1-2, the V gene TRBV6-1, with TRBD1 as a possible D gene (6 bases). V lost 1 base and J lost 8, with 14 bases in between. The CDR3 has 14 residues. CDR1 and CDR2 (germline): MNHNS, SASEGT. The CDR3 DNA reads TGTGCCAGCAGTGAAGGCTTAAAGGGGGACGGCTACACCTTC. Protein: CASSEGLKGDGYTF.

The chain employs TRBV10-3 and TRBJ2-7, with D perhaps matching TRBD2 (5 bases). Trimming shortened V by 4 bases and J by 6 bases, and 16 bases separated the two germline ends. Germline loops: CDR1 ENHRY, CDR2 SYGVKD. This CDR3 has 14 residues. CDR3 in amino acids: CAISARVEASEQYF. CDR3 nucleotide sequence: TGTGCCATCAGTGCAAGGGTGGAGGCTTCCGAGCAGTACTTC.

The V gene is TRBV6-5, the J gene TRBJ1-5; 10 positions agree with TRBD1. CDR1 MNHEY and CDR2 SVGAGI come from the germline V gene. Germline trimming cut 6 bases from V and 7 bases from J; bases unmatched to any gene: 9. The CDR3 is made up of 15 amino acids. CDR3 sequence (DNA): TGTGCCAGCAGCCCCGACAGGGGGCGTCGGCAGCCCCAGCATTTT. This translates into CASSPDRGRRQPQHF.

The gene calls are TRBV27 and TRBJ1-5, with no clear D. V shed 2 bases and J shed 4 bases, with 6 bases lying between them. The CDR3 runs 13 residues. Germline CDR1 and CDR2: MNHEY and SMNVEV (reference sequence). The CDR3 DNA follows: TGTGCCAGCAGTTTACTGTGGAATCAGCCCCAGCATTTT. It codes for CASSLLWNQPQHF.

J is TRBJ2-1 and V is TRBV7-9; unclear D gene. This CDR3 is built from 13 residues. The germline V gene encodes CDR1 SEHNR and CDR2 FQNEAQ (reference sequence). V lost 7 bases, J lost 15 bases, and 22 bases lay in between. In DNA form, the CDR3 reads TGTGCCAGCACCCCAGGCGACATGGCGAAAGCGTTCTTC. Residues: CASTPGDMAKAFF.

This clone was counted only a few times. The V and J genes are TRBV5-1 and TRBJ2-1; a weak D match, TRBD1 (6 bases). V was pared by 1 base and J by 8 bases, with 13 bases between. Germline lookup yields CDR1 SGHRS and CDR2 YFSETQ. The CDR3 runs to 14 residues. This CDR3 reads CASSLSLGGDEQFF. The CDR3 DNA follows: TGCGCCAGCAGCTTGTCGCTTGGGGGCGATGAGCAGTTCTTC.

In this sample, this clone turned up once. This chain connects TRBV27 to TRBJ1-2, with D perhaps matching TRBD1 (6 bases). The length of the CDR3 is 12 residues. From germline, CDR1 is MNHEY and CDR2 SMNVEV (reference sequence). V lost 4 bases and J lost 8, with 11 bases in between. This CDR3 is CASSSGTSGYTF. Here the CDR3 DNA reads TGTGCCAGCAGTTCTGGGACATCGGGCTACACCTTC.

The chain recombines TRBV9 with TRBJ2-1; D assignment may be TRBD1 or TRBD2 (5 bases each). Germline CDR1 reads SGDLS; CDR2 reads YYNGEE. The CDR3 has 13 amino acids. The ends were cut back, 0 bases at V and 6 bases at J, with 7 bases in the middle. The CDR3 spells CASSVGDGNEQFF. CDR3 DNA: TGTGCCAGCAGCGTAGGGGACGGCAATGAGCAGTTCTTC.

The chain is built from TRBV19 and TRBJ1-3, with TRBD1 matching 7 bases. Germline assignment: CDR1 LNHDA and CDR2 SQIVND (reference sequence). The junction had 7 bases not matched to a gene; V was cut back by 8 bases and J by 0 bases. The CDR3 sequence is 15 residues long. The CDR3 reads CASREGTASGNTIYF. Here the CDR3 DNA reads TGTGCCAGTCGAGAAGGGACAGCCTCTGGAAACACCATATATTTT.

The DNA for the CDR3 is TGCGCCAGCAGCCAAGGGACTAGCGGGGGGTACGATACGCAGTATTTT. Amino acid sequence: CASSQGTSGGYDTQYF. This rearrangement joins TRBV4-3 to TRBJ2-3, with 14 bases identical to TRBD2. Germline trimming cut 1 base from V and 6 bases from J; bases unmatched to any gene: 3. Germline values: CDR1 LGHNA, CDR2 YSLEER. The CDR3 has 16 residues.

The chain combines TRBV19 with TRBJ1-4, with D unresolved. Trimming pared 0 bases from V and 8 bases from J, leaving 19 bases between. Germline V gene data show CDR1 as LNHDA and CDR2 as SQIVND (reference sequence). CDR3 length: 17 residues. The CDR3 reads CASSIDRFESFPEKLFF. CDR3 DNA sequence: TGTGCCAGTAGTATAGATAGATTCGAAAGTTTTCCGGAAAAACTGTTTTTT. The full variable domain, in which reference TRBV19 and TRBJ1-4 provide the parts outside the CDR3, is DGGITQSPKYLFRKEGQNVTLSCEQNLNHDAMYWYRQDPGQGLRLIYYSQIVNDFQKGDIAEGYSVSREKKESFPLTVTSAQKNPTAFYLCASSIDRFESFPEKLFFGSGTQLSVL.